These T cell receptor beta chains were read from a single sample in a study of blood T cells in healthy people across ages. TCRdb re-called the 5' RACE reads through MiXCR, storing one row per CDR3 protein. This sample yields roughly 800,000 distinct CDR3 sequences, of which roughly 34% are seen a single time; 10% to 15% belongs to the top ten. Sequencing used blood. These TCRs come from a man between 18 and 29 years old in good health. Both conserved end residues are part of each CDR3. Fields, in order: clone size, J gene, V gene, D gene, CDR3 DNA, CDR3 protein. D genes are given only for firm matches. Size values are once, few and many counts, or a class for expanded clones, and some rows have none.

NA TRBJ2-4 TRBV4-3 TRBD2 TGCGCCAGCAGCCCCCTAGCGGGGGGGCCGGTTGGGTTCATTCAGTACTTC CASSPLAGGPVGFIQYF
few TRBJ1-2 TRBV7-2 NA TGTGCCAGCAGCTCCCCAGGGACGGTAACTCGCTATGGCTACACCTTC CASSSPGTVTRYGYTF
once TRBJ2-3 TRBV12-3/TRBV12-4 TRBD2 TGTGCCAGCAGACCTGATAGCGGGGGGGCCTGGACAGATACGCAGTATTTT CASRPDSGGAWTDTQYF
once TRBJ1-5 TRBV20-1 NA TGCAGTGCTGGGGACAAACTCTATAGCAATCGGCCCCAGCATTTT CSAGDKLYSNRPQHF
many TRBJ2-3 TRBV15 NA TGTGCCACCCGTTCTGGGGGTTCCACAGATACGCAGTATTTT CATRSGGSTDTQYF
NA TRBJ1-6 TRBV6-5 TRBD1 TGTGCCACCTCCTTTCAGGGGGCGGGGGGTTCACCCCTCCACTTT CATSFQGAGGSPLHF
NA TRBJ2-5 TRBV7-2 TRBD2 TGTGCCAGCAGCTTAGCCAAGGGACTAGGGGTAGGGACCCAGTACTTC CASSLAKGLGVGTQYF
NA TRBJ1-1 TRBV6-5 NA TGTGCCAGCAGTGACGAGACCAAGAACACTGAAGCTTTCTTT CASSDETKNTEAFF
NA TRBJ2-6 TRBV12-3/TRBV12-4 NA TGTGCCAGCAGTTTACCCGCCCGGGTCTCTGGGGCCAACGTCCTGACTTTC CASSLPARVSGANVLTF
many TRBJ1-1 TRBV20-1 NA TGCAGTGCTAGAACAGCGAACACTGAAGCTTTCTTT CSARTANTEAFF
NA TRBJ2-1 TRBV12-3/TRBV12-4 TRBD2 TGTGCCGGCACCCTCCGGACTAGCGGGGGGCCTAATGAGCAGTTCTTC CAGTLRTSGGPNEQFF
NA TRBJ2-3 TRBV2 NA TGTGCCAGCAGTGACCTAATGACAGGCGCCGCCACAGATACGCAGTATTTT CASSDLMTGAATDTQYF
NA TRBJ1-2 TRBV28 TRBD1 TGTGCCAGCAGGCCGCCCTCCGGGACAGAACTGGGCTATGGCTACACCTTC CASRPPSGTELGYGYTF
NA TRBJ1-1 TRBV4-3 NA TGCGCCAGCAGCCAAGGGGAAGGGGGCACTGAAGCTTTCTTT CASSQGEGGTEAFF
NA TRBJ2-1 TRBV3-1 NA TGTGCCAGCAGCCAAGATCGAGGGGGAGATTACAATGAGCAGTTCTTC CASSQDRGGDYNEQFF
once TRBJ1-1 TRBV7-9 NA TGTGCCAGCAGGGACTCCGGGTGTGAAGCTTTCTTT CASRDSGCEAFF
NA TRBJ1-1 TRBV9 TRBD1 TGTGCCAGCAGCGTTAACCCACAGGGGGAAACTGAAGCTTTCTTT CASSVNPQGETEAFF
many TRBJ1-2 TRBV7-2 TRBD1 TGTGCCAGCAGTAATGGACAGGGCTATGGCTACACCTTC CASSNGQGYGYTF
NA TRBJ1-6 TRBV11-1 TRBD1 TGTGCCAGCAGCTTAAACCTCCGGGACAGGTCCCCTTCTCCCTATAATTCACCCCTCCACTTT CASSLNLRDRSPSPYNSPLHF
few TRBJ2-3 TRBV14 NA TGTGCCAGCAGCCAAGATTCCAGGGATGCAGATACGCAGTATTTT CASSQDSRDADTQYF
NA TRBJ2-3 TRBV7-3 NA TGTGCCAGCGGCCGCAGGGGCCGAGAAGATACGCAGTATTTT CASGRRGREDTQYF
many TRBJ1-2 TRBV5-1 NA TGCGCCAGCAGCTTGGAGTCAGAGAACTATGGCTACACCTTC CASSLESENYGYTF
many TRBJ2-3 TRBV27 TRBD1 TGTGCCAGCAGTCGGACAGGGCGGACAGATACGCAGTATTTT CASSRTGRTDTQYF
NA TRBJ2-7 TRBV12-3/TRBV12-4 TRBD2 TGTGCCAGCAGTTTCCTTAGCGGGGGGCTCGATGAGCAGTACTTC CASSFLSGGLDEQYF
NA TRBJ2-6 TRBV6-4 NA TGTGCCAGCAGTGAAACAGGGCGAGGGGCCAACGTCCTGACTTTC CASSETGRGANVLTF
few TRBJ1-2 TRBV12-3/TRBV12-4 TRBD1 TGTGCCAGCAGTCGCCCGGGAGACAGGGAGGCCCTGAACTATGGCTACACCTTC CASSRPGDREALNYGYTF
few TRBJ2-3 TRBV9 NA TGTGCCAGCAGCGTAAGACTAGGGGCCACAGATACGCAGTATTTT CASSVRLGATDTQYF
once TRBJ1-4 TRBV9 TRBD1 TGTGCCAGCAGCGTAGCTAGTGGGACAGGGTACGAAAAACTGTTTTTT CASSVASGTGYEKLFF
NA TRBJ1-1 TRBV20-1 NA TGCAATACACGGGGACGGATGAACACTGAAGCTTTCTTT CNTRGRMNTEAFF
NA TRBJ1-5 TRBV2 NA TGTGCCGGCTCTTGGTCAGACAGCAATCAGCCCCAGCATTTT CAGSWSDSNQPQHF
NA TRBJ1-2 TRBV2 TRBD1 TGTGCCAGCAGTGAAGCGGACAGGGGTAGAGGCTACACCTTC CASSEADRGRGYTF
NA TRBJ2-3 TRBV12-3/TRBV12-4 TRBD2 TGTGCCAGCAGCTTCCTTTCGGGCGGGAGACGCGCCGATACGCAGTATTTT CASSFLSGGRRADTQYF
few TRBJ2-1 TRBV7-2 TRBD2 TGTGCCAGCAGGGTCCCGGGACTAGCGGGGGCTCAGGATGAGCAGTTCTTC CASRVPGLAGAQDEQFF
NA TRBJ2-3 TRBV5-6 NA TGTGCCAGCAGCAGGGGCGCAGGGGAGGCAGATACGCAGTATTTT CASSRGAGEADTQYF
many TRBJ2-1 TRBV5-1 NA TGCGCCAGCAGCTTGTTAGATAATCGTGCCAATGAGCAGTTCTTC CASSLLDNRANEQFF
NA TRBJ2-3 TRBV20-1 NA TGCAGTGCTAGTCGGCAGCCTAGCACAGATACGCAGTATTTT CSASRQPSTDTQYF
NA TRBJ2-1 TRBV7-2 NA TGTGCCAGCAGCGTTGGTTGGGTCGGAGAGCAGTTCTTC CASSVGWVGEQFF
few TRBJ2-1 TRBV29-1 NA TGCAGCTCCCAGATCGTGGATGAGCAGTTCTTC CSSQIVDEQFF
NA TRBJ2-5 TRBV7-9 NA TGTGCCAGCAGCCCGGAAACACTGCAAGAGACCCAGTACTTC CASSPETLQETQYF
few TRBJ2-7 TRBV6-6 NA TGTGCCAGCAGTTCTAAACAGGGAGGGGACGAGCAGTACTTC CASSSKQGGDEQYF
NA TRBJ1-5 TRBV5-1 NA TGCGCCAGCAGACAAGGCCCAATGTCAGGGCGAAGCAATCAGCCCCAGCATTTT CASRQGPMSGRSNQPQHF
NA TRBJ2-5 TRBV4-3 NA TGCGCCAGCAGCCAAGGGGTTAGGGAAGAGACCCAGTACTTC CASSQGVREETQYF
NA TRBJ2-7 TRBV5-1 NA TGCGCCAGCAGCTTGGATCGGAGTGCCTACAATGAGCAGTACTTC CASSLDRSAYNEQYF
NA TRBJ1-5 TRBV21-1 NA TGTGCCAGAGGATCCCTGGATAGCAATCAGCCCCAGCATTTT CARGSLDSNQPQHF
many TRBJ2-3 TRBV20-1 TRBD2 TGCAGTGCCCCTCCGACCGGGACTAACACAGATACGCAGTATTTT CSAPPTGTNTDTQYF
many TRBJ2-2 TRBV15 NA TGTGCCACCAGCAGAGACCGTTCCGGGGAGCTGTTTTTT CATSRDRSGELFF
NA TRBJ2-4 TRBV4-1 NA TGCGCCAGCAGCCGCCTAATAGGGGGGGCCAAAAACATTCAGTACTTC CASSRLIGGAKNIQYF
few TRBJ2-5 TRBV7-9 NA TGTGCCAGCAGCTTTTTGCAGGGGACTTTTGGGGAGACCCAGTACTTC CASSFLQGTFGETQYF
few TRBJ2-5 TRBV20-1 TRBD2 TGCAGTGCCAAGCTAGCGGTTGATCAAGAGACCCAGTACTTC CSAKLAVDQETQYF
NA TRBJ1-1 TRBV20-1 NA TGCGGTGTCAGGAGGAACACTGAAGCTTTCTTT CGVRRNTEAFF
few TRBJ2-2 TRBV18 NA TGTGCCAGCTCACCGCTCCCGGGACCAAACACCGGGGAGCTGTTTTTT CASSPLPGPNTGELFF
once TRBJ1-5 TRBV5-1 NA TGCGCCAGCAGCCCGTCGGGCGACCTGGGGGGAGGCAATCAGCCCCAGCATTTT CASSPSGDLGGGNQPQHF